These 17 T cell receptor beta chains were all obtained from the same sample, sequenced in a study of fetal regulatory T cell absence and autoimmunity. The method was immunoSEQ multiplex PCR; TCRdb's version includes in-frame clones alone and lacks a portion of them. The sample includes roughly 95,000 clones, about three quarters of them seen just once. Sequenced sample: pancreas tissue. These receptors were taken from a male donor with IPEX syndrome.

This clone was found a few times. V and J are TRBV7-9 and TRBJ1-2, with D hard to call. CDR1 SEHNR and CDR2 FQNEAQ come from the germline V gene (reference sequence). The CDR3 is 14 residues long. The germline V and J ends were trimmed by 1 base and 6 bases, with 12 bases remaining between them. CDR3 sequence: CASSLGGMDHGYTF. The DNA of the CDR3 is TGTGCCAGCAGCTTAGGGGGAATGGACCATGGCTACACCTTC.

This rearrangement joins TRBV30 to TRBJ1-1; tentatively, D is TRBD1 (5 bases). V lost 5 bases, J lost 5 bases, and 12 bases lay in between. The CDR3 contains 12 residues. Germline loops: CDR1 GTSNPN, CDR2 SVGIG (reference sequence). The CDR3 nucleotides read TGTGCCTGGGGGACCCGGGGGACTGAAGCTTTCTTT. Protein product: CAWGTRGTEAFF.

The chain joins TRBV7-2 to TRBJ1-2; 12 bases match TRBD1. The junction had 1 base not matched to a gene; V was cut back by 1 base and J by 4 bases. This CDR3 is 15 amino acids long. The germline V gene has CDR1 SGHTA and CDR2 FQGNSA. The CDR3 DNA reads TGTGCCAGCAGCTTAGTGGGACAGGGGGCCTATGGCTACACCTTC. Translated: CASSLVGQGAYGYTF.

This chain links TRBV19 with TRBJ2-1; TRBD2 matches at 11 bases. Germline V gene sequence: CDR1 LNHDA, CDR2 SQIVND (reference sequence). The CDR3 runs 16 residues. With 3 bases clipped from V and 3 bases from J, the junction kept 4 bases outside the gene matches. CDR3 sequence reads: CASSIYLAGGYNEQFF. The CDR3 bases are TGTGCCAGTAGTATCTACCTAGCGGGAGGCTACAATGAGCAGTTCTTC.

V and J are TRBV4-2 and TRBJ2-5, with 14 bases aligning to TRBD2. CDR1 and CDR2 (germline): LGHNA, YNFKEQ. The CDR3 runs to 17 residues. V lost 5 bases and J lost 5; bases outside the gene matches: 10. DNA of the CDR3: TGTGCCAGCAGCACCTCGACTAGCGGGAGGGCCTGGGAGACCCAGTACTTC. Its translation: CASSTSTSGRAWETQYF.

The chain is built from TRBV13 and TRBJ2-3; 13 nucleotides align to TRBD2. The CDR3 spans 16 residues. The junction had 10 bases not matched to a gene; V was cut back by 5 bases and J by 8 bases. CDR1 and CDR2 from the germline V gene are PRHDT and FYEKMQ (reference sequence). This CDR3 is CASSLLLAGGHGTQYF. CDR3 DNA sequence: TGTGCCAGCAGCCTGCTACTAGCGGGGGGGCATGGTACGCAGTATTTT.

The rearrangement links TRBV11-3 to TRBJ1-1; the D is unclear. Trimming took off 5 bases at V and 2 bases at J, with 9 bases between the two ends. The CDR3 extends over 13 amino acids. Germline CDR1 reads SGHNT; CDR2 reads YENEEA. CDR3 bases: TGTGCCAGCAGCATGGGCCTAAACACTGAAGCTTTCTTT. Amino acids: CASSMGLNTEAFF.

This clone was counted a single time. The chain carries TRBV27 and TRBJ2-7; the D is unclear. Trimming took 1 base from V and 0 from J, leaving 4 bases between them. The germline V gene has CDR1 MNHEY and CDR2 SMNVEV (reference sequence). The CDR3 runs to 13 residues. The CDR3 DNA sequence: TGTGCCAGCAGTTTATACAGCTCCTACGAGCAGTACTTC. Translation gives CASSLYSSYEQYF.

This clone has a count of ten or more. This chain uses TRBV2 with TRBJ2-1; possibly TRBD2 for D (6 bases). V lost 8 bases, J lost 5 bases, and 13 bases lay in between. CDR1 SNHLY and CDR2 FYNNEI come from the germline V gene. This CDR3 is 13 amino acids long. CDR3 amino acids: CASEWREDNEQFF. In DNA form, the CDR3 reads TGTGCCAGCGAATGGAGGGAGGACAATGAGCAGTTCTTC.

In its sample, this clone was seen a few times. V usage is TRBV6-6 and J usage is TRBJ1-2, with 10 bases identical to TRBD1. V dropped 5 bases and J dropped 12; count of bases not matched to a gene: 3. Germline V gene sequence: CDR1 MNHNY, CDR2 SVGAGI (reference sequence). CDR3 length: 11 residues. The CDR3 DNA reads TGTGCCAGCAGTAGACAGGGGGCCAACACCTTC. This sequence encodes CASSRQGANTF.

The rearrangement uses TRBV6-5 and TRBJ2-3, with 14 bases matching TRBD2. After removal of 2 bases from V and 5 bases from J, the junction contained 3 bases not matched to a gene. CDR3 length equals 16 residues. Germline lookup yields CDR1 MNHEY and CDR2 SVGAGI. CDR3: CASSYGTSGSLDTQYF. CDR3 DNA: TGTGCCAGCAGTTACGGGACTAGCGGGAGTCTAGATACGCAGTATTTT.

This chain connects TRBV7-2 to TRBJ2-1, with TRBD2 matching over 13 bases. This CDR3 has 12 residues. Germline V lookup: CDR1 SGHTA, CDR2 FQGNSA. The J segment lost 16 bases and the V segment lost 4 bases, leaving 4 bases of the junction unmatched. CDR3 in amino acids: CASSSGTSGDFF. CDR3 bases: TGTGCCAGCAGCTCCGGGACTAGCGGGGATTTCTTC. The full variable domain, with the rest looked up from reference TRBV7-2 and TRBJ2-1, is GAGVSQSPSNKVTEKGKDVELRCDPISGHTALYWYRQSLGQGLEFLIYFQGNSAPDKSGLPSDRFSAERTGGSVSTLTIQRTQQEDSAVYLCASSSGTSGDFFGPGTRLTVL.

The chain recombines TRBV2 with TRBJ2-5, with 8 bases identical to TRBD1. This CDR3 is built from 14 residues. J gave up 2 bases and V 3 bases, and 2 bases lay outside the gene matches. CDR1 is SNHLY, CDR2 FYNNEI, per germline. CDR3 in amino acids: CASSDRGRQETQYF. For the CDR3, the DNA is TGTGCCAGCAGTGACAGGGGGCGGCAAGAGACCCAGTACTTC. Variable domain in full (rest from reference TRBV2 and TRBJ2-5): EPEVTQTPSHQVTQMGQEVILRCVPISNHLYFYWYRQILGQKVEFLVSFYNNEISEKSEIFDDQFSVERPDGSNFTLKIRSTKLEDSAMYFCASSDRGRQETQYFGPGTRLLVL.

This clone was seen a few times. The chain employs TRBV19 and TRBJ1-1; TRBD1 is a possible D gene (5 bases). CDR3 length equals 14 residues. V was clipped by 5 bases and J by 1 base, with 11 bases between them. Germline CDR1 LNHDA, CDR2 SQIVND (reference sequence). The CDR3 region has the DNA TGTGCCAGTAGTCTTGGGGCAGGGAACACTGAAGCTTTCTTT. Protein sequence: CASSLGAGNTEAFF.

This sequence joins TRBV5-6 and TRBJ1-5, with TRBD1 matching over 7 bases. The CDR3 is 14 residues long. Germline V gene data show CDR1 as SGHDT and CDR2 as YYEEEE. V shed 4 bases and J 1 base; nucleotides not matched to a gene: 2. The CDR3 sequence: CASSRGQSNQPQHF. CDR3 DNA sequence: TGTGCCAGCAGCAGGGGGCAAAGCAATCAGCCCCAGCATTTT.

This clone was detected a few times. The chain links TRBV7-9 to TRBJ1-4; the D gene is possibly TRBD1 (5 bases). Per the germline V gene, CDR1 is SEHNR and CDR2 is FQNEAQ (reference sequence). The CDR3 consists of 12 residues. V lost 2 bases and J 7 bases, leaving 5 bases between the germline ends. CDR3 protein: CASSLRGEKLFF. CDR3 coding DNA: TGTGCCAGCAGCTTAAGGGGTGAAAAACTGTTTTTT.

CDR3 nucleotides: TGTGCCAGCAGTGAAGTGCTTTTCGGCTCCTACGAGCAGTACTTC. This encodes CASSEVLFGSYEQYF. The rearrangement joins TRBV6-1 to TRBJ2-7; D is unclear. Germline values: CDR1 MNHNS, CDR2 SASEGT. Trimming took 1 base from V and 0 from J, leaving 10 bases between them. The CDR3 spans 15 residues.